Reported below is one T cell receptor (beta chain). Its antigen is not identified. This record belongs to a study of T cell responses to AZD1222 COVID-19 vaccine. Findings of the study overall: Breadth and depth of Spike-specific TCRs rose after two AZD1222 doses.

The V gene's germline CDR1 is KGHSH and CDR2 LQKENI. The CDR3 has 15 amino acids. The V segment lost 0 bases and the J segment 1 base; nucleotides outside the gene matches: 2. Here immunoSEQ multiplex PCR was the method, and the copy in TCRdb shows in-frame clones only, minus some. The sample carries some 150,000 clones, 90% recorded once. The V call is TRBV18, the J call TRBJ1-2; TRBD1 agrees at 7 bases. The specimen was peripheral blood, collected on day 0 of AZD1222 vaccination. The TCR sequence derives from an adult in good health. The CDR3 DNA sequence: TGTGCCAGCTCACCACCGTGGGACAGTAACTATGGCTACACCTTC. Protein product: CASSPPWDSNYGYTF.